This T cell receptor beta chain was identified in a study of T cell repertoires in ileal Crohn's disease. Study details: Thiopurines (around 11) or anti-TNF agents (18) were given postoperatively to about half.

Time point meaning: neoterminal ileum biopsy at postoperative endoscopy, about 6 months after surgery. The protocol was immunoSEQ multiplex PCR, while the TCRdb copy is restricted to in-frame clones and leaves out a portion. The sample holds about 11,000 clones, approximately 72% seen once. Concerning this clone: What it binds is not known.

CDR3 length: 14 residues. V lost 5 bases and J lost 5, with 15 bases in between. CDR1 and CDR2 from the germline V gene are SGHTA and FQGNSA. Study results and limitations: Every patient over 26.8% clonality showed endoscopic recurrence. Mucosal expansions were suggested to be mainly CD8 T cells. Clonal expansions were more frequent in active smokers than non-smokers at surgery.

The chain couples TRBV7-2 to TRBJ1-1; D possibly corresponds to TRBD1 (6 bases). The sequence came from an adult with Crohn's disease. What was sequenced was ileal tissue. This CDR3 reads CASSRDRGGTEAFF. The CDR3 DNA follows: TGTGCCAGCAGCCGAGACAGAGGGGGTACTGAAGCTTTCTTT.